This T cell receptor beta chain was found in a study of blood T cell repertoires in COVID-19. Study as a whole: Both acute and convalescent COVID-19 samples were obtained from the United States, Italy and Spain. Sample material is recorded as cDNA or gDNA derived from T cells, B-cell-depleted T cells, or PBMCs.

There are a few counts of this clone. Authors' processing steps: Researchers report that nucleated cell counts were estimated from reference gene primer amplification. Measured with immunoSEQ multiplex PCR; TCRdb has only the in-frame clones, and not every one. The V and J calls and clone size come from that table; D and trimming were worked out from the DNA. The table records under 150,000 clones, over 55% of them present only once. Trimming at V came to 6 bases and at J to 5 bases, leaving 11 bases not matched to a gene. The CDR3 is made up of 15 amino acids. CDR1 is MNHEY, CDR2 SVGAGI, per germline.

The rearrangement joins TRBV6-5 to TRBJ2-5, with 8 bases aligning to TRBD2. The sequence was collected from a woman between 65 and 79 years old with acute or convalescent COVID-19. The sample taken for sequencing was peripheral blood. The CDR3 reads CASSRGGPPRETQYF. The CDR3 region has the DNA TGTGCCAGCAGCCGGGGGGGGCCCCCGAGGGAGACCCAGTACTTC.